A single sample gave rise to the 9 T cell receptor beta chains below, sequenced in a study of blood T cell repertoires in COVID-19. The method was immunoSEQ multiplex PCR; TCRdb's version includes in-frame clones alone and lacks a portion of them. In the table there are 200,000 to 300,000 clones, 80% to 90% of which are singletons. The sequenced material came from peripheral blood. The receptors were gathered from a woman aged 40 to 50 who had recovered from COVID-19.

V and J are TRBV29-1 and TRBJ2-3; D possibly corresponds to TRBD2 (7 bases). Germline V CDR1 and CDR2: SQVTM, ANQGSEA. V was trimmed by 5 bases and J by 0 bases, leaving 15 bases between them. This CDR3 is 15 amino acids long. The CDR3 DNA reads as TGCAGCGTTTTGGGGGGGCTCTCTAGCACAGATACGCAGTATTTT. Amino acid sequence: CSVLGGLSSTDTQYF.

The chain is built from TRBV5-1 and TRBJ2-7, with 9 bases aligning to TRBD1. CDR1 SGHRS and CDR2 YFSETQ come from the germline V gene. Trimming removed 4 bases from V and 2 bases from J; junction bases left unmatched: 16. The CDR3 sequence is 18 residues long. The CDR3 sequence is CASSQEFTGGAIAYEQYF. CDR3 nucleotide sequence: TGCGCCAGCAGCCAAGAGTTCACAGGGGGCGCGATTGCCTACGAGCAGTACTTC. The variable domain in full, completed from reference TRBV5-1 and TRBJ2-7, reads KAGVTQTPRYLIKTRGQQVTLSCSPISGHRSVSWYQQTPGQGLQFLFEYFSETQRNKGNFPGRFSGRQFSNSRSEMNVSTLELGDSALYLCASSQEFTGGAIAYEQYFGPGTRLTVT.

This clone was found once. The DNA for the CDR3 is TGTGCCAGTAGGGGGGGATTCGGATCCATGAACACTGAAGCTTTCTTT. As protein: CASRGGFGSMNTEAFF. The rearrangement links TRBV19 to TRBJ1-1; a possible D gene is TRBD1 (5 bases). The germline V gene encodes CDR1 LNHDA and CDR2 SQIVND (reference sequence). With 6 bases removed from V and 0 bases from J, the gap between germline ends came to 17 bases. This CDR3 contains 16 residues.

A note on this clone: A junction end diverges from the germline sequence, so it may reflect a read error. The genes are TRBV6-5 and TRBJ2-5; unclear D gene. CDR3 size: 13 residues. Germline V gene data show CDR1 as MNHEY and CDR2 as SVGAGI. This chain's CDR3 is CASSDSVRETQYF. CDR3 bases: TGTGCCAGCAGTGACTCTGTGCGGGAGACCCAGTACTTC.

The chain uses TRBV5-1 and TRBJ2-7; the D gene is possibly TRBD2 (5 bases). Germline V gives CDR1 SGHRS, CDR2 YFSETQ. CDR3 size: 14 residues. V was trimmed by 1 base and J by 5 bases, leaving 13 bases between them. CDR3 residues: CASSLQTSGNEQYF. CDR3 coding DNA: TGCGCCAGCAGCTTGCAGACGTCGGGGAACGAGCAGTACTTC.

CDR3 sequence: CASSTWTGAGNTIYF. CDR3 nucleotide sequence: TGCGCCAGCAGCACTTGGACAGGGGCCGGAAACACCATATATTTT. The rearrangement joins TRBV5-1 to TRBJ1-3, with 9 positions matching TRBD1. The CDR3 contains 15 residues. J lost 4 bases, V lost 4 bases, and 6 bases had no gene match. The germline V gene has CDR1 SGHRS and CDR2 YFSETQ.

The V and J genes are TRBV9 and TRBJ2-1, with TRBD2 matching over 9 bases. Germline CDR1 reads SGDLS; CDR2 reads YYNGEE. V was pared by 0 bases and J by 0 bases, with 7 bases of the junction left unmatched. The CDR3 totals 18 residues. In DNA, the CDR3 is TGTGCCAGCAGCGTAGTTGCGGGGGGGCTAGGCTCCTACAATGAGCAGTTCTTC. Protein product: CASSVVAGGLGSYNEQFF.

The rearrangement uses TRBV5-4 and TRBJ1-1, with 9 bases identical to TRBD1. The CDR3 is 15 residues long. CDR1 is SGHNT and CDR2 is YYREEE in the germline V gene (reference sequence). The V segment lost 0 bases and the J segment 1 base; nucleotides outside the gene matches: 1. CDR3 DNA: TGTGCCAGCAGCTTGGCGACAGGGGGGAACACTGAAGCTTTCTTT. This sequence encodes CASSLATGGNTEAFF.

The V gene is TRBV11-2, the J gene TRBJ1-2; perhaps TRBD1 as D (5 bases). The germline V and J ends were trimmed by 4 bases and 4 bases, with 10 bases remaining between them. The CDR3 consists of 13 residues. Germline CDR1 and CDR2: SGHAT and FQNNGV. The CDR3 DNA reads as TGTGCCAGCAGCTCCCAGGGTGGCTATGGCTACACCTTC. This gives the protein CASSSQGGYGYTF.